The entry that follows covers one T cell receptor (beta chain) sequence. Profiling relied on immunoSEQ multiplex PCR, and the TCRdb table lists in-frame clones only, not all of them. Of about 110,000 clones in the sample, roughly 87% were seen once. The data belong to a study of PD-1 blockade in classical Hodgkin lymphoma. No patient escaped relapse after autologous stem cell transplantation, and brentuximab vedotin exposure varied. V gave up 5 bases and J gave up 0 bases; unmatched junction bases: 9. Germline assignment: CDR1 MNHEY and CDR2 SMNVEV (reference sequence). This CDR3 region has 16 residues.

This sequence originates from a human donor with classical Hodgkin lymphoma. The input for sequencing was peripheral blood mononuclear cells (PBMCs), taken before the second cycle of nivolumab. The chain uses TRBV27 and TRBJ1-1, with 7 bases lining up with TRBD1. CDR3 in DNA: TGTGCCAGCAGTCATGACAGGGCTCCGATGAACACTGAAGCTTTCTTT. As protein: CASSHDRAPMNTEAFF.